A single sample gave rise to the 27 T cell receptor beta chains below, sequenced in a study of cytomegalovirus exposure and HLA in healthy donors. The PCR had 60 Vbeta and 13 Jbeta primers. Assay: immunoSEQ multiplex PCR; the TCRdb copy retains only in-frame clones and omits some. Of 180,000 or so clones listed, 70% to 85% were seen once; the top ten hold about 4%. The sequenced sample consisted of PBMCs. These TCRs come from a woman aged 60 to 75 in good health and CMV-seropositive.

The chain has TRBV7-2 and TRBJ1-2; a possible D gene is TRBD1 (5 bases). V lost 2 bases and J lost 2, with 12 bases in between. This CDR3 contains 15 residues. The V gene's germline CDR1 is SGHTA and CDR2 FQGNSA. The CDR3 is CASSLWGVGNYGYTF. The CDR3 DNA reads as TGTGCCAGCAGCTTATGGGGGGTTGGAAACTATGGCTACACCTTC.

The V call is TRBV9, the J call TRBJ1-5, with a tentative D call TRBD1 (6 bases). The V end was cut by 6 bases, the J end by 7 bases, with 14 bases between. Germline CDR1 and CDR2: SGDLS and YYNGEE. The CDR3 contains 13 residues. This CDR3 is CASKGGVWQPQHF. In nucleotides, the CDR3 is TGTGCCAGCAAGGGGGGGGTATGGCAGCCCCAGCATTTT. Based on the CDR3 plus reference TRBV9 and TRBJ1-5, the full variable domain is DSGVTQTPKHLITATGQRVTLRCSPRSGDLSVYWYQQSLDQGLQFLIQYYNGEERAKGNILERFSAQQFPDLHSELNLSSLELGDSALYFCASKGGVWQPQHFGDGTRLSIL.

The V and J genes are TRBV18 and TRBJ1-1; D is ambiguous. Looked up from germline, CDR1 is KGHSH and CDR2 is LQKENI. Trimming shortened V by 2 bases and J by 1 base, and 5 bases separated the two germline ends. The CDR3 loop spans 13 amino acids. The CDR3 nucleotides read TGTGCCAGCTCACCAAGCCAGAACACTGAAGCTTTCTTT. Translation: CASSPSQNTEAFF.

This rearrangement joins TRBV7-3 to TRBJ1-1, with 7 bases fitting TRBD1. The CDR3 sequence is 15 residues long. Germline values: CDR1 SGHTA, CDR2 FQGTGA. The junction had 4 bases not matched to a gene; V was cut back by 3 bases and J by 0 bases. CDR3 in amino acids: CASSLGQPMNTEAFF. The CDR3 DNA reads TGTGCCAGCAGCTTGGGACAGCCTATGAACACTGAAGCTTTCTTT.

J is TRBJ2-2 and V is TRBV7-2; D is perhaps TRBD2 (5 bases). The CDR3 runs 15 residues. Per germline, CDR1 SGHTA and CDR2 FQGNSA. Trimming took off 2 bases at V and 1 base at J, with 8 bases between the two ends. CDR3 DNA: TGTGCCAGCAGCTTACGAGGGTGGAACACCGGGGAGCTGTTTTTT. Its protein product is CASSLRGWNTGELFF. Filled out from reference TRBV7-2 and TRBJ2-2, the complete variable domain reads GAGVSQSPSNKVTEKGKDVELRCDPISGHTALYWYRQSLGQGLEFLIYFQGNSAPDKSGLPSDRFSAERTGGSVSTLTIQRTQQEDSAVYLCASSLRGWNTGELFFGEGSRLTVL.

The rearrangement uses TRBV9 and TRBJ1-1; D might be TRBD1 (6 bases). Trimming took 4 bases from V and 8 from J, leaving 27 bases between them. In germline, CDR1 is SGDLS, CDR2 YYNGEE. This CDR3 is built from 17 residues. This CDR3 reads CASSPEGGARKGAEAFF. For the CDR3, the DNA is TGTGCCAGCAGCCCGGAAGGGGGGGCGCGGAAGGGAGCCGAAGCTTTCTTT.

The V gene is TRBV7-9, the J gene TRBJ1-6, with 9 bases matching TRBD1. Trimming at V came to 1 base and at J to 8 bases, leaving 12 bases not matched to a gene. CDR1 and CDR2 (germline): SEHNR, FQNEAQ (reference sequence). This CDR3 spans 18 amino acids. The CDR3 coding sequence is TGTGCCAGCAGCTTAGAGGGGGGGGTACAGGGGGCATATTCACCCCTCCACTTT. Protein product: CASSLEGGVQGAYSPLHF.

This chain joins TRBV5-4 and TRBJ1-4, with D perhaps TRBD1 (5 bases). Germline CDR1 is SGHNT and CDR2 is YYREEE (reference sequence). Trimming took off 4 bases at V and 3 bases at J, with 16 bases between the two ends. This CDR3 region has 16 residues. The CDR3 loop is CASSRDLGGPNEKLFF. The CDR3 coding sequence is TGTGCCAGCAGCCGCGACCTGGGGGGACCTAATGAAAAACTGTTTTTT.

The rearrangement joins TRBV5-1 to TRBJ2-1, with 9 bases identical to TRBD1. V was pared by 1 base and J by 5 bases, with 4 bases of the junction left unmatched. The CDR3 spans 15 residues. The germline gives CDR1 SGHRS, CDR2 YFSETQ. The CDR3 sequence is CASSLLQGAHNEQFF. For the CDR3, the DNA is TGCGCCAGCAGCTTGTTACAGGGGGCCCACAATGAGCAGTTCTTC.

The V and J genes are TRBV19 and TRBJ2-7; no clear D gene. The length of the CDR3 is 12 residues. Germline assignment: CDR1 LNHDA and CDR2 SQIVND (reference sequence). Trimming pared 5 bases from V and 3 bases from J, leaving 8 bases between. The CDR3 DNA follows: TGTGCCAGTAGTGCCACAAGCTACGAGCAGTACTTC. Its protein product is CASSATSYEQYF. Drawing the rest from reference TRBV19 and TRBJ2-7, the complete variable domain is DGGITQSPKYLFRKEGQNVTLSCEQNLNHDAMYWYRQDPGQGLRLIYYSQIVNDFQKGDIAEGYSVSREKKESFPLTVTSAQKNPTAFYLCASSATSYEQYFGPGTRLTVT.

The chain recombines TRBV28 with TRBJ2-1; TRBD1 agrees at 7 bases. CDR1 is MDHEN, CDR2 SYDVKM, per germline. V was clipped by 9 bases and J by 5 bases; unmatched bases: 4. CDR3 length equals 12 residues. CDR3 nucleotides: TGTGCCAGTGGGGACAGCCACAATGAGCAGTTCTTC. Residues: CASGDSHNEQFF.

The J gene is TRBJ1-1, the V gene TRBV19; 7 positions agree with TRBD1. Trimming at V came to 0 bases and at J to 5 bases, leaving 9 bases not matched to a gene. CDR1 and CDR2 (germline): LNHDA, SQIVND (reference sequence). The CDR3 spans 16 residues. CDR3 sequence reads: CASSIDRRQGVTEAFF. The CDR3 region has the DNA TGTGCCAGTAGTATAGATCGGCGACAGGGTGTTACTGAAGCTTTCTTT.

This chain joins TRBV7-9 and TRBJ1-6; 9 nucleotides agree with TRBD1. This CDR3 comprises 18 residues. CDR1 SEHNR and CDR2 FQNEAQ come from the germline V gene (reference sequence). V gave up 2 bases and J gave up 2 bases; unmatched junction bases: 7. The CDR3 DNA follows: TGTGCCAGCAGCTTATCTGGGGACAGGGAAACCTATAATTCACCCCTCCACTTT. It translates to CASSLSGDRETYNSPLHF.

The chain recombines TRBV6-6 with TRBJ2-7, with no clear D. V dropped 2 bases and J dropped 6 bases, with 5 bases sitting between them. In germline, CDR1 is MNHNY, CDR2 SVGAGI (reference sequence). This CDR3 region has 11 residues. The CDR3 sequence is CASSYEVEQYF. As DNA, the CDR3 is TGTGCCAGCAGTTACGAGGTCGAGCAGTACTTC.

The chain is built from TRBV27 and TRBJ1-1; D is perhaps TRBD1 (6 bases). This CDR3 contains 15 residues. The V gene lost 3 bases and the J gene lost 3 bases, with 14 bases spanning the gap. Germline CDR1 is MNHEY and CDR2 is SMNVEV (reference sequence). The CDR3 loop reads CASSFATTGDTEAFF. CDR3 nucleotide sequence: TGTGCCAGCAGTTTTGCCACGACAGGAGACACTGAAGCTTTCTTT.

The gene calls are TRBV4-3 and TRBJ1-3; no reliable D call. The CDR3 has 18 amino acids. V lost 3 bases to trimming and J lost 1 base, with 19 bases between them. CDR1 LGHNA and CDR2 YSLEER come from the germline V gene. CDR3 DNA sequence: TGCGCCAGCAGCCATGTTAGCTCGCAATTATTATCTGGAAACACCATATATTTT. Encoded protein: CASSHVSSQLLSGNTIYF.

This rearrangement joins TRBV11-2 to TRBJ2-7; possible D gene TRBD1, 5 bases. The CDR3 sequence is 14 residues long. Per the germline V gene, CDR1 is SGHAT and CDR2 is FQNNGV. V dropped 0 bases and J dropped 2 bases, with 8 bases sitting between them. The CDR3 is CASSLDPGTYEQYF. As DNA, the CDR3 is TGTGCCAGCAGCTTAGATCCAGGGACCTACGAGCAGTACTTC.

This clone was found a few times. This rearrangement joins TRBV2 to TRBJ2-3, with D perhaps matching TRBD2 (7 bases). The CDR3 covers 16 residues. Trimming took off 3 bases at V and 4 bases at J, with 17 bases between the two ends. Germline V CDR1 and CDR2: SNHLY, FYNNEI. The DNA for the CDR3 is TGTGCCAGCAGTGACGGGTCGGGGGGCCAAGCAGATACGCAGTATTTT. Translated, it gives CASSDGSGGQADTQYF.

This clone was detected a few times. This sequence joins TRBV2 and TRBJ1-6, with 7 bases that match TRBD1. The CDR3 covers 15 residues. J gave up 9 bases and V 2 bases, and 7 bases lay outside the gene matches. The germline gives CDR1 SNHLY, CDR2 FYNNEI. CDR3 sequence reads: CASSETGAGGSPLHF. In DNA form, the CDR3 reads TGTGCCAGCAGTGAAACAGGGGCAGGGGGTTCACCCCTCCACTTT.

This chain's CDR3 is CSAGGDRNQPQHF. DNA of the CDR3: TGCAGCGCCGGGGGGGACCGCAATCAGCCCCAGCATTTT. This chain links TRBV29-1 with TRBJ1-5, with D possibly being TRBD1 (5 bases). V was trimmed by 7 bases and J by 2 bases, leaving 12 bases between them. Germline CDR1 reads SQVTM; CDR2 reads ANQGSEA. The CDR3 has 13 amino acids.

The gene calls are TRBV18 and TRBJ2-7; a possible D gene is TRBD1 (6 bases). Trimming shortened V by 3 bases and J by 1 base, and 10 bases separated the two germline ends. Germline V CDR1 and CDR2: KGHSH, LQKENI. There are 14 residues in the CDR3. The chain's CDR3 is CASSPRQESYEQYF. The DNA for the CDR3 is TGTGCCAGCTCACCGAGACAGGAATCCTACGAGCAGTACTTC.

The chain uses TRBV5-5 and TRBJ2-7, with TRBD1 matching 10 bases. This CDR3 comprises 16 residues. CDR1 and CDR2 from the germline V gene are SGHKS and YYEKEE (reference sequence). Trimming cost V 3 bases and J 4 bases; bases outside gene matches: 10. The CDR3 DNA reads as TGTGCCAGCAGCTGGGGGGAGGGACAGGGGATATACGAGCAGTACTTC. The encoded protein is CASSWGEGQGIYEQYF.

The chain carries TRBV30 and TRBJ2-7, with 7 bases identical to TRBD2. Trimming at V came to 8 bases and at J to 3 bases, leaving 7 bases not matched to a gene. The CDR3 is made up of 12 amino acids. Germline lookup yields CDR1 GTSNPN and CDR2 SVGIG (reference sequence). In nucleotides, the CDR3 is TGTGCCCATTCACCGGGGGGCTACGAGCAGTACTTC. Translated: CAHSPGGYEQYF.

The chain links TRBV28 to TRBJ1-4; 7 positions agree with TRBD1. V lost 5 bases, J lost 7 bases, and 7 bases stayed unmatched. In germline, CDR1 is MDHEN, CDR2 SYDVKM. The CDR3 length is 14 residues. CDR3 protein: CASSNRGMSEKLFF. CDR3 nucleotide sequence: TGTGCCAGCAGTAACAGGGGTATGAGTGAAAAACTGTTTTTT.

The rearrangement links TRBV5-1 to TRBJ1-1; possibly TRBD1 for D (5 bases). Germline V gives CDR1 SGHRS, CDR2 YFSETQ. CDR3 length: 16 residues. The V gene lost 0 bases and the J gene lost 4 bases, with 16 bases spanning the gap. The chain's CDR3 is CASSLDGGGKSTEAFF. For the CDR3, the DNA is TGCGCCAGCAGCTTGGATGGGGGGGGGAAGAGCACTGAAGCTTTCTTT.

The rearrangement joins TRBV2 to TRBJ2-5; TRBD2 agrees at 7 bases. This CDR3 has 13 residues. CDR1 is SNHLY, CDR2 FYNNEI, per germline. Trimming removed 6 bases from V and 5 bases from J; junction bases left unmatched: 6. This chain's CDR3 is CASRSSGWETQYF. The CDR3 DNA reads TGTGCCAGCAGATCTAGCGGATGGGAGACCCAGTACTTC. Full variable domain (missing parts from reference TRBV2 and TRBJ2-5): EPEVTQTPSHQVTQMGQEVILRCVPISNHLYFYWYRQILGQKVEFLVSFYNNEISEKSEIFDDQFSVERPDGSNFTLKIRSTKLEDSAMYFCASRSSGWETQYFGPGTRLLVL.

The V and J genes are TRBV5-8 and TRBJ2-1; 7 nucleotides match TRBD2. Looked up from germline, CDR1 is SGHTS and CDR2 is YDEGEE. The CDR3 is made up of 17 amino acids. V lost 2 bases, J lost 3 bases, and 11 bases stayed unmatched. The CDR3 DNA is TGTGCCAGCAGCTTCAGCTCGATGGGGGGGTTCTACAATGAGCAGTTCTTC. It yields the protein CASSFSSMGGFYNEQFF.